This TCR beta chain was sequenced during a study of shared clonotypes between healthy human individuals. General observations from the study: An anticipated effect of sequencing depth on clonotype sharing among donors was recognized. Researchers sampled blood only, noting tissue repertoires likely differ.

Naive-designated CD8 cells lacked CD45RO, were positively enriched for CCR7, and omitted terminally differentiated effector memory CD45RA+ cells. Only in-frame clones appear in the TCRdb table, and some are missing; sequencing was by immunoSEQ multiplex PCR. Of about 610,000 clones detected, 90% to 97% appear once; the ten largest clones hold roughly 0.12%. To note about this clone: As yet, its antigen is unknown.

This clonotype was sampled from a woman aged 25 to 45 in good health. Specimen: naive CD8+ T cells sorted from blood.

The CDR3 nucleotides read TGTGCCAGCAGCTATAGGGGACAGATTAGCACAGATACGCAGTATTTT. The encoded protein is CASSYRGQISTDTQYF. The chain recombines TRBV5-4 with TRBJ2-3, with 7 positions matching TRBD1. CDR3 size: 16 residues. Germline V gene lookup returns CDR1 SGHNT and CDR2 YYREEE (reference sequence). The trim removed 3 bases at V and 0 bases at J, leaving 7 bases unmatched.